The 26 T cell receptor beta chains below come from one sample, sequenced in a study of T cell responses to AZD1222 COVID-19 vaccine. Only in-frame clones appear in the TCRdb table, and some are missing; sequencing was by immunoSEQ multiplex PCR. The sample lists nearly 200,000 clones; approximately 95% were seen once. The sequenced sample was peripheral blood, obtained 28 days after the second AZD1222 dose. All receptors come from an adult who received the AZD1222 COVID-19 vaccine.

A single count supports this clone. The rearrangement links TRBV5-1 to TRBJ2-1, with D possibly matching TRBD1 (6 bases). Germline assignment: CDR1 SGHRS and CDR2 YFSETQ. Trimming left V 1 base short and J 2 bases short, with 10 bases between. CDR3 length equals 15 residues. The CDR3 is CASSLQGTAYNEQFF. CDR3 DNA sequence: TGCGCCAGCAGCTTGCAGGGGACGGCCTACAATGAGCAGTTCTTC.

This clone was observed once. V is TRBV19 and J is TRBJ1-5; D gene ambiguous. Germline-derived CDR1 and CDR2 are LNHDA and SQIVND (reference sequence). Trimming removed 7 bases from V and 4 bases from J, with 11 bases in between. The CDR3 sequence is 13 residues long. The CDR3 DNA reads TGTGCCAGTACATATCAGGAGAATCAGCCCCAGCATTTT. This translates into CASTYQENQPQHF. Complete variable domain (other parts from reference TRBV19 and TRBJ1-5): DGGITQSPKYLFRKEGQNVTLSCEQNLNHDAMYWYRQDPGQGLRLIYYSQIVNDFQKGDIAEGYSVSREKKESFPLTVTSAQKNPTAFYLCASTYQENQPQHFGDGTRLSIL.

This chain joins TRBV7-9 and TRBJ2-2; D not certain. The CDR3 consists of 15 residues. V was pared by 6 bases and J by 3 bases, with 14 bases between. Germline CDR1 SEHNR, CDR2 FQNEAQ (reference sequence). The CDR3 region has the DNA TGTGCCAGCAGGGAATTAGCATCCTACACCGGGGAGCTGTTTTTT. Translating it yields CASRELASYTGELFF. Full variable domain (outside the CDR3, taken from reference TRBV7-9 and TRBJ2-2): DTGVSQNPRHKITKRGQNVTFRCDPISEHNRLYWYRQTLGQGPEFLTYFQNEAQLEKSRLLSDRFSAERPKGSFSTLEIQRTEQGDSAMYLCASRELASYTGELFFGEGSRLTVL.

The CDR3 DNA follows: TGTGCCAGCAGCCCGAAGGGCAGGTACTATGGCTACACCTTC. Translation: CASSPKGRYYGYTF. The chain combines TRBV27 with TRBJ1-2; D remains unclear. Germline assignment: CDR1 MNHEY and CDR2 SMNVEV (reference sequence). The CDR3 extends over 14 amino acids. V was pared by 6 bases and J by 3 bases, with 14 bases between.

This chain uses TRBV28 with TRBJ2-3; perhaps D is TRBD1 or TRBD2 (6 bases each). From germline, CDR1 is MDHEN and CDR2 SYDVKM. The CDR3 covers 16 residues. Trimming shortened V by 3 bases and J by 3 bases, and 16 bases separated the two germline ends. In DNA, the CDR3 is TGTGCCAGCAGTTTTTCGGGGGCCATTCAAACAGATACGCAGTATTTT. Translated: CASSFSGAIQTDTQYF.

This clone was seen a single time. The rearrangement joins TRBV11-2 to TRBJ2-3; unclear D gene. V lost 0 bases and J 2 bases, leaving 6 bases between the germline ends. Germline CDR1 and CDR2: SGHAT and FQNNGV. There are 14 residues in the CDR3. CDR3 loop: CASSLDRYTDTQYF. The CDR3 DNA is TGTGCCAGCAGCTTAGATCGTTACACAGATACGCAGTATTTT.

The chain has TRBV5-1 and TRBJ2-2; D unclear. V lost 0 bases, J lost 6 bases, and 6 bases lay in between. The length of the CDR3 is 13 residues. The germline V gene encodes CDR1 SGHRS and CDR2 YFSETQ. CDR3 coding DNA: TGCGCCAGCAGCTTGGGCTCATCCGGGGAGCTGTTTTTT. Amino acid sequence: CASSLGSSGELFF. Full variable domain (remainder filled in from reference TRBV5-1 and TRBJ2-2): KAGVTQTPRYLIKTRGQQVTLSCSPISGHRSVSWYQQTPGQGLQFLFEYFSETQRNKGNFPGRFSGRQFSNSRSEMNVSTLELGDSALYLCASSLGSSGELFFGEGSRLTVL.

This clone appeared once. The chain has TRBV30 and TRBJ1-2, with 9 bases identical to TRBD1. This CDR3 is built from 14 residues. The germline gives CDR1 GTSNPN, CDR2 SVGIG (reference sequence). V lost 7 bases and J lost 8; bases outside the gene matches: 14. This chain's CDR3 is CASRFSFGQGGYTF. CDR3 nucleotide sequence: TGTGCCTCCCGCTTTAGTTTCGGACAGGGGGGCTACACCTTC.

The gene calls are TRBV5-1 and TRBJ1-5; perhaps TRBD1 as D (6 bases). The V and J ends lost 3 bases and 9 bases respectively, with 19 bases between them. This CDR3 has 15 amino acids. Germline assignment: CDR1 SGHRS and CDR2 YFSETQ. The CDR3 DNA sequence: TGCGCCAGCAGCTCGCGGCCAGGGGACGTAGGGCCCCAGCATTTT. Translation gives CASSSRPGDVGPQHF. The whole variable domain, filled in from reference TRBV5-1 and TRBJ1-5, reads KAGVTQTPRYLIKTRGQQVTLSCSPISGHRSVSWYQQTPGQGLQFLFEYFSETQRNKGNFPGRFSGRQFSNSRSEMNVSTLELGDSALYLCASSSRPGDVGPQHFGDGTRLSIL.

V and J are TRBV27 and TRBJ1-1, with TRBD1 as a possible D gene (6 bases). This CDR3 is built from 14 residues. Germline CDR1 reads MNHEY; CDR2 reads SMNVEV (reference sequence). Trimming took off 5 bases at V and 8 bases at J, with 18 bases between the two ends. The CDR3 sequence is CASSQGGMRREAFF. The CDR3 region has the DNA TGTGCCAGCAGTCAAGGGGGGATGAGGAGGGAAGCTTTCTTT.

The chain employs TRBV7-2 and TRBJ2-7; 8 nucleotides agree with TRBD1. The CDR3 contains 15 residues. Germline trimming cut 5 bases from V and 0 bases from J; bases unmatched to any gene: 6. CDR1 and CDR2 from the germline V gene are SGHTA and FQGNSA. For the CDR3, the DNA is TGTGCCAGCAGCCCAGGACAGGGAGCCTCCTACGAGCAGTACTTC. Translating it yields CASSPGQGASYEQYF.

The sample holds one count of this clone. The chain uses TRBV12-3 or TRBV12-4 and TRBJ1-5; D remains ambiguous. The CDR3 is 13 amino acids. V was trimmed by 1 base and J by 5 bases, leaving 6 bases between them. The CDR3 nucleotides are TGTGCCAGCAGTTTAGTCGGTGATCAGCCCCAGCATTTT. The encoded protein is CASSLVGDQPQHF.

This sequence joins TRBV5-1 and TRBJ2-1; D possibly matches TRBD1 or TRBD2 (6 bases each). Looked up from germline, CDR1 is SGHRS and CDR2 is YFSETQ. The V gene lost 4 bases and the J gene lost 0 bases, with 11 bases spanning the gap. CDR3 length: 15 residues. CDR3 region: CASSVRGDSYNEQFF. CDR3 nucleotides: TGCGCCAGCAGCGTAAGGGGGGACTCCTACAATGAGCAGTTCTTC.

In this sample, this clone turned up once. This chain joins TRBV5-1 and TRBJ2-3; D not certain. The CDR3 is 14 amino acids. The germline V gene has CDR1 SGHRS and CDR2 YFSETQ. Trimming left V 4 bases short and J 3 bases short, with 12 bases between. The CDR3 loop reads CASSGRSGTDTQYF. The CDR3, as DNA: TGCGCCAGCAGCGGTAGGAGTGGGACAGATACGCAGTATTTT.

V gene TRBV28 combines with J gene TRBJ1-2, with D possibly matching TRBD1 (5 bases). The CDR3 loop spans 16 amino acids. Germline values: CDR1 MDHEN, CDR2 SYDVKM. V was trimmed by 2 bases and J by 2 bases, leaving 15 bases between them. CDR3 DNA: TGTGCCAGCAGTTTAAATGGGGCCAGGGAGAACTATGGCTACACCTTC. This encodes CASSLNGARENYGYTF.

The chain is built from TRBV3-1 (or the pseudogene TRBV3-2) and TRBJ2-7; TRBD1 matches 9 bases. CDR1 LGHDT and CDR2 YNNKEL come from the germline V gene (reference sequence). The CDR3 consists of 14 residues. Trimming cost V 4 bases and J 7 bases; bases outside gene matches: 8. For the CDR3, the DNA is TGTGCCAGCAGCCGATACGAAGGGACAGGGGAGCAGTACTTC. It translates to CASSRYEGTGEQYF.

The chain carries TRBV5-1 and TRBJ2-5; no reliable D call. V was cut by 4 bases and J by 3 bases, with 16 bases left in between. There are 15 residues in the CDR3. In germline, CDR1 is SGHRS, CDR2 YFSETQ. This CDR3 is CASSPESRDEETQYF. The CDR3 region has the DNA TGCGCCAGCAGCCCGGAGTCCCGAGACGAAGAGACCCAGTACTTC.

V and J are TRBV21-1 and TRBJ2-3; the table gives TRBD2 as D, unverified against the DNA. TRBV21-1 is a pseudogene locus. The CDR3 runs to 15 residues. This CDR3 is CASSKKERRLDTQYF. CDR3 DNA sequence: TGTGCCAGCAGCAAAAAGGAGCGTCGGTTGGATACGCAGTATTTT.

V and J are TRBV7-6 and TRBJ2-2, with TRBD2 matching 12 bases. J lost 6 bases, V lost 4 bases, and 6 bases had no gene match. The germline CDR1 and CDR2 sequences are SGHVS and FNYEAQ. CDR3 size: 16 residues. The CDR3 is CASSSPSGGVAGELFF. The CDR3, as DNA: TGTGCCAGCAGCTCACCTAGCGGGGGGGTAGCCGGGGAGCTGTTTTTT.

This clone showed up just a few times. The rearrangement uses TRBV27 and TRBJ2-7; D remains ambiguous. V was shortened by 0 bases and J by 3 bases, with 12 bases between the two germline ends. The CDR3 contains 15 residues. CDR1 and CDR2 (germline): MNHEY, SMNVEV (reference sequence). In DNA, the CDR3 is TGTGCCAGCAGTTTATCGGGCACATCCTTCTACGAGCAGTACTTC. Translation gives CASSLSGTSFYEQYF.

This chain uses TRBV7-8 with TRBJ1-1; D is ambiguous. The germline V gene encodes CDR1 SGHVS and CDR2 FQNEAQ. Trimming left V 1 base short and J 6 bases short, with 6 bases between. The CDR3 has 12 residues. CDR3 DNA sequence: TGTGCCAGCAGCTTAGGGTACTCTGAAGCTTTCTTT. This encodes CASSLGYSEAFF. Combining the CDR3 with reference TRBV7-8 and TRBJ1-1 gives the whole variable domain GAGVSQSPRYKVAKRGQDVALRCDPISGHVSLFWYQQALGQGPEFLTYFQNEAQLDKSGLPSDRFFAERPEGSVSTLKIQRTQQEDSAVYLCASSLGYSEAFFGQGTRLTVV.

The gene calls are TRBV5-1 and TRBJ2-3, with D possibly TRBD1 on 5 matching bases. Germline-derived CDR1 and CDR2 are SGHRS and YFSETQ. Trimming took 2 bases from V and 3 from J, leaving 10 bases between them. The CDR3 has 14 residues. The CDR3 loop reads CASSFQGFTDTQYF. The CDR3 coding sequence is TGCGCCAGCAGCTTTCAGGGTTTTACAGATACGCAGTATTTT.

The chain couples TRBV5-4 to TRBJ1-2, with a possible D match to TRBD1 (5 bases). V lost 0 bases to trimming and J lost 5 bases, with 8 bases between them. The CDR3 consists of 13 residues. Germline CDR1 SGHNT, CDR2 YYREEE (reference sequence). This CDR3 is CASSLAGTYGYTF. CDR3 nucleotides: TGTGCCAGCAGCTTGGCAGGGACTTATGGCTACACCTTC.

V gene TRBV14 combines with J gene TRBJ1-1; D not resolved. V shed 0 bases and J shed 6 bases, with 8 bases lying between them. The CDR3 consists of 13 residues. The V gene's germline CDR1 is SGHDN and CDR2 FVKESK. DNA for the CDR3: TGTGCCAGCAGCCAAGATCAGGTATCTGAAGCTTTCTTT. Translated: CASSQDQVSEAFF. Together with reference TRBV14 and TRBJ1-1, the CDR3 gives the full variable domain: EAGVTQFPSHSVIEKGQTVTLRCDPISGHDNLYWYRRVMGKEIKFLLHFVKESKQDESGMPNNRFLAERTGGTYSTLKVQPAELEDSGVYFCASSQDQVSEAFFGQGTRLTVV.

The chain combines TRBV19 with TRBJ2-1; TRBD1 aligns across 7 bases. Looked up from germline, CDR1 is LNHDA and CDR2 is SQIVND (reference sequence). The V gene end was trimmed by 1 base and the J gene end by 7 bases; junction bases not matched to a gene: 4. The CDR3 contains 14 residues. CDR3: CASSIALTGNEQFF. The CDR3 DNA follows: TGTGCCAGTAGTATAGCCCTGACAGGGAATGAGCAGTTCTTC. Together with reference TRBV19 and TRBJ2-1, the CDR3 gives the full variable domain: DGGITQSPKYLFRKEGQNVTLSCEQNLNHDAMYWYRQDPGQGLRLIYYSQIVNDFQKGDIAEGYSVSREKKESFPLTVTSAQKNPTAFYLCASSIALTGNEQFFGPGTRLTVL.

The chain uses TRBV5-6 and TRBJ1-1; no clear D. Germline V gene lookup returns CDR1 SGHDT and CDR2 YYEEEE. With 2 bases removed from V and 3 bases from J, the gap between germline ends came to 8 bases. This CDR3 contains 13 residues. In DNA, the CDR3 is TGTGCCAGCAGCTTTACAGCATACACTGAAGCTTTCTTT. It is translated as CASSFTAYTEAFF.